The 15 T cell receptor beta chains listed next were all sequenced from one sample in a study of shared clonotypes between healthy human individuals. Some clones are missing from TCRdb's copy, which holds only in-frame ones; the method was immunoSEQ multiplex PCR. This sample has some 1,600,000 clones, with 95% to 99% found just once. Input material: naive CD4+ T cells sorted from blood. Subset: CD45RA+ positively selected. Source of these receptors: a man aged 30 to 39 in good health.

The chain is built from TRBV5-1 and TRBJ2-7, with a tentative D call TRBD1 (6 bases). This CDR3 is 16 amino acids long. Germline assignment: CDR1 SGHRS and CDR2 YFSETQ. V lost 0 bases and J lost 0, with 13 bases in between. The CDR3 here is CASSLVGQGNSYEQYF. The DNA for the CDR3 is TGCGCCAGCAGCTTGGTCGGCCAGGGGAACTCCTACGAGCAGTACTTC.

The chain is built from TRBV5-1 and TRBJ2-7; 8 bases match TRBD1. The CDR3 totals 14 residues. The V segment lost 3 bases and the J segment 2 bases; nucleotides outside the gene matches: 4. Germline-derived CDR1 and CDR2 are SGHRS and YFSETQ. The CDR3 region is CASSWGTGPYEQYF. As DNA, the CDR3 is TGCGCCAGCAGCTGGGGGACAGGCCCCTACGAGCAGTACTTC.

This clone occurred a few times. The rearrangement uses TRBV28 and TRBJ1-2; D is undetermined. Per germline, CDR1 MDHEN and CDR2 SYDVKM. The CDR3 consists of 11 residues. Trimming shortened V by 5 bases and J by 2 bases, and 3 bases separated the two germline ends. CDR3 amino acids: CASSENYGYTF. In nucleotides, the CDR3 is TGTGCCAGCAGTGAGAACTATGGCTACACCTTC.

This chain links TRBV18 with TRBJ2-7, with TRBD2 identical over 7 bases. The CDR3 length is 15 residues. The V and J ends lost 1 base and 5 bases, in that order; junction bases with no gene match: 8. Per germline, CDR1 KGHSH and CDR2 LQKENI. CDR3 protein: CASSPRDYSYNEQYF. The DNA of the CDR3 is TGTGCCAGCTCACCACGGGACTACTCCTACAACGAGCAGTACTTC.

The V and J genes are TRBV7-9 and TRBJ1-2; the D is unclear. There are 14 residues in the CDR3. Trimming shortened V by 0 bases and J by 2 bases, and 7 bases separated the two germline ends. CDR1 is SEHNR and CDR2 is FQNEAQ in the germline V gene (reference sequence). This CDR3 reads CASSLAAANYGYTF. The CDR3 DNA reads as TGTGCCAGCAGCTTAGCGGCAGCCAACTATGGCTACACCTTC.

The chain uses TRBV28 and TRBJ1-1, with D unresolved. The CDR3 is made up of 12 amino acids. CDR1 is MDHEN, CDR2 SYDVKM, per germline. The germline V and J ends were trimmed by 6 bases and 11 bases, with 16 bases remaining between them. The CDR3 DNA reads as TGTGCCAGCAGATTGCCCCTCCGGAGGGCTTTCTTT. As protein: CASRLPLRRAFF. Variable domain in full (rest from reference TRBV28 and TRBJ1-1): DVKVTQSSRYLVKRTGEKVFLECVQDMDHENMFWYRQDPGLGLRLIYFSYDVKMKEKGDIPEGYSVSREKKERFSLILESASTNQTSMYLCASRLPLRRAFFGQGTRLTVV.

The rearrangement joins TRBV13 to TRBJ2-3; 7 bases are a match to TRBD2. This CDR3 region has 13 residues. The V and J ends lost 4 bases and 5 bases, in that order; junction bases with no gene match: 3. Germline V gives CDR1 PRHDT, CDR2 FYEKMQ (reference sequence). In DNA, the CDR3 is TGTGCCAGCAGCTCATTAGCGGGAGATACGCAGTATTTT. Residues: CASSSLAGDTQYF.

CDR3 in amino acids: CASSSLVGKNTGELFF. Here the CDR3 DNA reads TGTGCCAGCAGTTCCCTTGTGGGCAAGAACACCGGGGAGCTGTTTTTT. The chain uses TRBV11-3 and TRBJ2-2, with no clear D. Per germline, CDR1 SGHNT and CDR2 YENEEA. Trimming cost V 6 bases and J 1 base, with 15 bases left between them. The CDR3 extends over 16 amino acids.

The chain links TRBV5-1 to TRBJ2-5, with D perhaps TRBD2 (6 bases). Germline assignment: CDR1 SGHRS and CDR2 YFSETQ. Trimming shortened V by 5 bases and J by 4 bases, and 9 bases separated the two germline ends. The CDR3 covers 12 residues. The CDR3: CASRRRGETQYF. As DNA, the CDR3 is TGCGCCAGCAGGAGGAGGGGAGAGACCCAGTACTTC.

The CDR3 sequence: CASSTSDQPQHF. CDR3 in DNA: TGTGCCAGCAGTACTAGTGATCAGCCCCAGCATTTT. V usage is TRBV28 and J usage is TRBJ1-5, with D unresolved. Trimming left V 5 bases short and J 5 bases short, with 7 bases between. CDR1 and CDR2 (germline): MDHEN, SYDVKM. The CDR3 runs 12 residues.

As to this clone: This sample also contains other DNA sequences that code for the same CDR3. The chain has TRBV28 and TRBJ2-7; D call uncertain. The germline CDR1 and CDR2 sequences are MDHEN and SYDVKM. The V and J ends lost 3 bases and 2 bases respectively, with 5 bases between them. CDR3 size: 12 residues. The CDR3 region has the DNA TGTGCCAGCAGTTTTGGGACCTACGAGCAGTACTTC. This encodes CASSFGTYEQYF.

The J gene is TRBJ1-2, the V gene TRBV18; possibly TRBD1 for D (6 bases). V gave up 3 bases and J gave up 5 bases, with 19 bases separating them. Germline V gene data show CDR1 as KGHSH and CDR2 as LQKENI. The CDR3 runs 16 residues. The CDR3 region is CASSPGRGGPYYGYTF. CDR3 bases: TGTGCCAGCTCACCCGGTCGCGGGGGGCCCTATTATGGCTACACCTTC.

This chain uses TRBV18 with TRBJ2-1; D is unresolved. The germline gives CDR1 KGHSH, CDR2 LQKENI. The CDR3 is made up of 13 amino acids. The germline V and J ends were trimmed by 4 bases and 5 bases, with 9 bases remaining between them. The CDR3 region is CASSRPTNNEQFF. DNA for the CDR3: TGTGCCAGCTCACGCCCCACGAACAATGAGCAGTTCTTC.

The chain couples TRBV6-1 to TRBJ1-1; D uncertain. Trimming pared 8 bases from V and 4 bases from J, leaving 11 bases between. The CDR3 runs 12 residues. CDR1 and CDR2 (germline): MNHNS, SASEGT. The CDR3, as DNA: TGTGCCAGCCATCTTTTAAGCACTGAAGCTTTCTTT. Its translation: CASHLLSTEAFF.

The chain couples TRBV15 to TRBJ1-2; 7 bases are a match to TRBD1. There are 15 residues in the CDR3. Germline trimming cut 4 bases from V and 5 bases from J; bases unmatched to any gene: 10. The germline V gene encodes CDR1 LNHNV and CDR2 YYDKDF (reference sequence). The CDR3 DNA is TGTGCCACCAGCATACCGGGACAGAGGGGTTATGGCTACACCTTC. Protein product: CATSIPGQRGYGYTF.